Below, 29 T cell receptor beta chains from the same sample are listed, as sequenced in a study of cytomegalovirus exposure and HLA in healthy donors. The PCR had 60 Vbeta and 13 Jbeta primers. TCRdb keeps only in-frame clones here, not all; method: immunoSEQ multiplex PCR. The sample lists around 140,000 clones, 60% to 80% occurring once. The material sequenced was PBMCs. Receptors originate from a male donor in good health and CMV-seronegative.

The chain employs TRBV28 and TRBJ2-4; D not resolved. The CDR3 length is 13 residues. V was pared by 6 bases and J by 7 bases, with 13 bases between. CDR1 MDHEN and CDR2 SYDVKM come from the germline V gene. The CDR3 DNA follows: TGTGCCAGCAGCCGACCTGAACAGAACATTCAGTACTTC. It is translated as CASSRPEQNIQYF.

The rearrangement joins TRBV15 to TRBJ1-1; 7 bases map to TRBD1. Germline V gives CDR1 LNHNV, CDR2 YYDKDF (reference sequence). J gave up 7 bases and V 5 bases, and 10 bases lay outside the gene matches. The CDR3 is 14 amino acids. CDR3 amino acids: CATSVNLRDSEAFF. CDR3 DNA sequence: TGTGCCACCAGCGTAAATCTCCGGGACAGTGAAGCTTTCTTT.

CDR3 loop: CASSLLAPGVTGSNEQYF. DNA of the CDR3: TGTGCCAGCAGTTTACTCGCTCCGGGCGTGACAGGGTCCAACGAGCAGTACTTC. This chain joins TRBV28 and TRBJ2-7; TRBD1 aligns across 7 bases. Germline V gives CDR1 MDHEN, CDR2 SYDVKM. The CDR3 is made up of 18 amino acids. Unmatched junction bases numbered 18, after V lost 2 bases and J lost 5 bases.

The chain links TRBV9 to TRBJ2-1; 8 bases are a match to TRBD2. Germline values: CDR1 SGDLS, CDR2 YYNGEE. Germline trimming cut 3 bases from V and 6 bases from J; bases unmatched to any gene: 11. The CDR3 is made up of 16 amino acids. DNA of the CDR3: TGTGCCAGCAGCGGACGGGGGGGGCCTCTTTCCAATGAGCAGTTCTTC. This gives the protein CASSGRGGPLSNEQFF.

The chain joins TRBV7-2 to TRBJ1-6, with a possible D match to TRBD1 (5 bases). Germline V gene lookup returns CDR1 SGHTA and CDR2 FQGNSA. Trimming pared 6 bases from V and 5 bases from J, leaving 5 bases between. The CDR3 extends over 12 amino acids. In DNA form, the CDR3 reads TGTGCCAGCAGGACAGATAATTCACCCCTCCACTTT. It yields the protein CASRTDNSPLHF.

The chain recombines TRBV11-2 with TRBJ1-3; 10 positions agree with TRBD1. CDR1 is SGHAT and CDR2 is FQNNGV in the germline V gene. This CDR3 has 17 amino acids. V lost 5 bases, J lost 0 bases, and 7 bases stayed unmatched. CDR3 in amino acids: CASSKLRDRGSGNTIYF. The CDR3 DNA sequence: TGTGCCAGCAGCAAACTCCGGGACAGGGGCTCTGGAAACACCATATATTTT. Full variable domain (missing parts from reference TRBV11-2 and TRBJ1-3): EAGVAQSPRYKIIEKRQSVAFWCNPISGHATLYWYQQILGQGPKLLIQFQNNGVVDDSQLPKDRFSAERLKGVDSTLKIQPAKLEDSAVYLCASSKLRDRGSGNTIYFGEGSWLTVV.

The chain has TRBV13 and TRBJ1-2, with a weak D call TRBD1 (5 bases). Germline CDR1 PRHDT, CDR2 FYEKMQ (reference sequence). Trimming pared 0 bases from V and 4 bases from J, leaving 9 bases between. CDR3 length: 14 amino acids. CDR3 bases: TGTGCCAGCAGCTTAGGGGGGCGTTCCTATGGCTACACCTTC. Amino acid sequence: CASSLGGRSYGYTF. The full variable domain, completed using reference TRBV13 and TRBJ1-2, is AAGVIQSPRHLIKEKRETATLKCYPIPRHDTVYWYQQGPGQDPQFLISFYEKMQSDKGSIPDRFSAQQFSDYHSELNMSSLELGDSALYFCASSLGGRSYGYTFGSGTRLTVV.

This chain joins TRBV28 and TRBJ2-2, with 8 bases lining up with TRBD1. With 1 base clipped from V and 3 bases from J, the junction kept 10 bases outside the gene matches. Germline V gene lookup returns CDR1 MDHEN and CDR2 SYDVKM. The CDR3 length is 18 residues. For the CDR3, the DNA is TGTGCCAGCAGTTTATATTTCCGGGTGACAGGGGACACCGGGGAGCTGTTTTTT. Translation gives CASSLYFRVTGDTGELFF.

As concerns this clone: One end of the junction varies from germline; a read error may be responsible. The chain uses TRBV14 and TRBJ2-1; 8 nucleotides align to TRBD1. In germline, CDR1 is SGHDN, CDR2 FVKESK. The CDR3 consists of 15 residues. The CDR3 protein is CVSSEDRGGYNEQFF. Written as DNA, the CDR3 is TGTGTCAGCAGCGAAGACAGGGGTGGCTACAATGAGCAGTTCTTC.

The chain links TRBV7-2 to TRBJ2-7; D call uncertain. The CDR3 contains 11 residues. CDR1 SGHTA and CDR2 FQGNSA come from the germline V gene. The V and J ends lost 1 base and 5 bases respectively, with 3 bases between them. For the CDR3, the DNA is TGTGCCAGCAGCTTAGTCAACGAGCAGTACTTC. Residues: CASSLVNEQYF.

The chain combines TRBV11-1 with TRBJ1-2; D call uncertain. Germline CDR1 is SGHAT and CDR2 is FQDESV (reference sequence). The CDR3 totals 15 residues. Deletions cut 3 bases from V and 5 bases from J, with 16 bases between. CDR3 sequence reads: CASSFQSDMRYGYTF. The CDR3 nucleotides are TGTGCCAGCAGCTTCCAGTCCGACATGAGATATGGCTACACCTTC.

This chain uses TRBV5-4 with TRBJ1-6; TRBD1 might be the D (5 bases). Looked up from germline, CDR1 is SGHNT and CDR2 is YYREEE (reference sequence). This CDR3 contains 19 residues. The germline V and J ends were trimmed by 2 bases and 4 bases, with 22 bases remaining between them. The chain's CDR3 is CASSFARVGARIYNSPLHF. CDR3 nucleotide sequence: TGTGCCAGCAGCTTCGCCAGGGTAGGGGCACGGATTTATAATTCACCCCTCCACTTT.

This chain uses TRBV14 with TRBJ2-3; D not resolved. In germline, CDR1 is SGHDN, CDR2 FVKESK. This CDR3 is 17 amino acids long. Trimming took off 3 bases at V and 0 bases at J, with 16 bases between the two ends. CDR3 protein: CASSHPTRMTSTDTQYF. The DNA for the CDR3 is TGTGCCAGCAGCCATCCTACCCGAATGACTAGCACAGATACGCAGTATTTT.

This clone has more than one count but fewer than ten. This sequence joins TRBV4-3 and TRBJ2-7; possibly TRBD2 for D (5 bases). Germline V gene lookup returns CDR1 LGHNA and CDR2 YSLEER. CDR3 length: 13 residues. With 1 base removed from V and 8 bases from J, the gap between germline ends came to 12 bases. The CDR3 protein is CASSQGSRGQQYF. CDR3 nucleotide sequence: TGCGCCAGCAGCCAAGGATCCCGAGGGCAGCAGTACTTC.

CDR3: CASSLEEGDTQYF. DNA for the CDR3: TGCGCCAGCAGCTTGGAAGAGGGGGATACCCAGTACTTC. J is TRBJ2-5 and V is TRBV5-1; tentatively, D is TRBD1 (6 bases). Between the trimmed V and J ends, which lost 0 bases and 8 bases, there was a span of 11 bases. The length of the CDR3 is 13 residues. Germline CDR1 SGHRS, CDR2 YFSETQ.

This clone appeared a few times. The germline gene is not matched at one end of the junction; a read error may be the cause. The V call is TRBV7-9, the J call TRBJ2-5; D gene unclear. The CDR3 spans 12 residues. Germline values: CDR1 SEHNR, CDR2 FQNEAQ (reference sequence). Written as DNA, the CDR3 is TGTTCCAGCAGTTCCCCTGAGGAGACCCAGTACTTC. This translates into CSSSSPEETQYF. The full variable domain, in which reference TRBV7-9 and TRBJ2-5 provide the parts outside the CDR3, is DTGVSQNPRHKITKRGQNVTFRCDPISEHNRLYWYRQTLGQGPEFLTYFQNEAQLEKSRLLSDRFSAERPKGSFSTLEIQRTEQGDSAMYLCSSSSPEETQYFGPGTRLLVL.

A single count supports this clone. This chain connects TRBV5-5 to TRBJ1-2, with 10 bases lining up with TRBD1. Germline V CDR1 and CDR2: SGHKS, YYEKEE (reference sequence). CDR3 length: 19 amino acids. J gave up 1 base and V 2 bases, and 14 bases lay outside the gene matches. The CDR3 bases are TGTGCCAGCAGCTTCCGGGACAGGGGACTTATCCCTTTTAACTATGGCTACACCTTC. It translates to CASSFRDRGLIPFNYGYTF.

V gene TRBV7-3 combines with J gene TRBJ2-3, with 12 nucleotides matching TRBD2. Germline loops: CDR1 SGHTA, CDR2 FQGTGA. The V and J ends lost 5 bases and 5 bases, in that order; junction bases with no gene match: 5. The CDR3 is 15 residues long. The CDR3 DNA is TGTGCCAGCAGCCCCCTAGCGGGAGGGGTAGATACGCAGTATTTT. Its translation is CASSPLAGGVDTQYF.

V usage is TRBV6-5 and J usage is TRBJ1-1; D might be TRBD1 (5 bases). This CDR3 is built from 15 residues. Trimming shortened V by 5 bases and J by 0 bases, and 13 bases separated the two germline ends. Germline V CDR1 and CDR2: MNHEY, SVGAGI. The CDR3 region is CASSRRWGVNTEAFF. The CDR3 bases are TGTGCCAGCAGTCGGCGTTGGGGGGTGAACACTGAAGCTTTCTTT.

The rearrangement uses TRBV28 and TRBJ2-4; 8 bases line up with TRBD2. The CDR3 is made up of 13 amino acids. The J segment lost 6 bases and the V segment lost 8 bases, leaving 6 bases of the junction unmatched. From germline, CDR1 is MDHEN and CDR2 SYDVKM. The CDR3, as DNA: TGTGCCAGCCGGGAGGGGAGGCGAAACATTCAGTACTTC. It is translated as CASREGRRNIQYF.

This chain uses TRBV4-3 with TRBJ2-1, with D possibly TRBD2 on 5 matching bases. Germline CDR1 is LGHNA and CDR2 is YSLEER. The CDR3 contains 15 residues. V lost 3 bases and J lost 7, with 16 bases in between. The CDR3 protein is CASSQGARKPNEQFF. The DNA of the CDR3 is TGCGCCAGCAGCCAGGGAGCGAGAAAACCGAATGAGCAGTTCTTC.

The rearrangement joins TRBV18 to TRBJ2-3; D is ambiguous. The CDR3 has 15 residues. Trimming removed 3 bases from V and 2 bases from J, with 12 bases in between. Germline-derived CDR1 and CDR2 are KGHSH and LQKENI. As DNA, the CDR3 is TGTGCCAGCTCACCTGGTGGCGGTACCACAGATACGCAGTATTTT. Translated: CASSPGGGTTDTQYF.

This clone was picked up one time. The V call is TRBV5-1, the J call TRBJ2-2; perhaps TRBD2 as D (6 bases). The CDR3 sequence is 16 residues long. Germline CDR1 SGHRS, CDR2 YFSETQ. V lost 0 bases and J 0 bases, leaving 9 bases between the germline ends. CDR3 sequence reads: CASSLGRGPNTGELFF. In DNA form, the CDR3 reads TGCGCCAGCAGCTTGGGGCGGGGCCCGAACACCGGGGAGCTGTTTTTT.

There are a few counts of this clone. The V gene is TRBV11-3, the J gene TRBJ2-1, with 7 bases lining up with TRBD1. V was pared by 4 bases and J by 7 bases, with 10 bases of the junction left unmatched. The CDR3 loop spans 15 amino acids. Germline V gene sequence: CDR1 SGHNT, CDR2 YENEEA. The CDR3 is CASSSHTGTANEQFF. CDR3 DNA sequence: TGTGCCAGCAGCTCTCACACCGGGACAGCAAATGAGCAGTTCTTC.

The chain employs TRBV7-3 and TRBJ2-2; possible D gene TRBD2, 7 bases. The germline V gene encodes CDR1 SGHTA and CDR2 FQGTGA. The CDR3 has 19 residues. V was trimmed by 4 bases and J by 7 bases, leaving 28 bases between them. Here the CDR3 reads CASSSRNPEGGARGGELFF. The CDR3 DNA reads TGTGCCAGCAGCTCCCGAAACCCAGAGGGGGGGGCGCGCGGCGGGGAGCTGTTTTTT.

The chain combines TRBV11-1 with TRBJ1-1; 9 bases line up with TRBD1. The CDR3 is made up of 15 amino acids. The germline CDR1 and CDR2 sequences are SGHAT and FQDESV (reference sequence). Trimming took 3 bases from V and 4 from J; bases not matched to a gene: 6. The CDR3 sequence is CASSFPGTGRTEAFF. The CDR3 nucleotides read TGTGCCAGCAGCTTCCCCGGGACAGGGCGCACTGAAGCTTTCTTT.

This chain uses TRBV28 with TRBJ1-2; a possible D gene is TRBD1 (5 bases). V lost 2 bases and J lost 7, with 23 bases in between. Looked up from germline, CDR1 is MDHEN and CDR2 is SYDVKM. The CDR3 is made up of 17 amino acids. CDR3 bases: TGTGCCAGCAGTTTACCGGGACGGGAGGTGACTACGCGTGGCTACACCTTC. Encoded protein: CASSLPGREVTTRGYTF.

The chain joins TRBV5-6 to TRBJ2-1; D not resolved. The V gene's germline CDR1 is SGHDT and CDR2 YYEEEE. The V gene lost 0 bases and the J gene lost 2 bases, with 12 bases spanning the gap. The CDR3 has 16 amino acids. The CDR3 loop is CASSLEAVSPYNEQFF. The CDR3 DNA is TGTGCCAGCAGCTTGGAGGCGGTTAGCCCCTACAATGAGCAGTTCTTC.

This clone has only a few counts. The gene calls are TRBV5-1 and TRBJ2-1; D may be TRBD1 (5 bases). V was cut by 3 bases and J by 9 bases, with 13 bases left in between. Germline CDR1 reads SGHRS; CDR2 reads YFSETQ. CDR3 length: 13 residues. The CDR3, as DNA: TGCGCCAGCAGCTCCGTACAGGCGGTTGAGCAGTTCTTC. It translates to CASSSVQAVEQFF. Drawing the rest from reference TRBV5-1 and TRBJ2-1, the complete variable domain is KAGVTQTPRYLIKTRGQQVTLSCSPISGHRSVSWYQQTPGQGLQFLFEYFSETQRNKGNFPGRFSGRQFSNSRSEMNVSTLELGDSALYLCASSSVQAVEQFFGPGTRLTVL.